One sample yielded the 14 T cell receptor beta chains listed below, sequenced in a study of T cell repertoires in cytomegalovirus infection. TCRdb used MiXCR to reprocess the reads, holding one entry per CDR3 protein. The data hold 43,000 or so distinct CDR3 sequences, with about a fifth observed a single time. The antigens these receptors bind are not known. The material was CD8+ T cells from cultured PBMCs, obtained from culture after CMV antigen stimulation. All receptors come from a human donor in good health (CMV status not recorded). Some clones in this sample may be carry-over from other donors' samples.

The CDR3 spells CASSLGQGHNYGYTF. CDR3 bases: TGTGCCAGCAGCTTAGGACAGGGACACAACTATGGCTACACCTTC. The chain has TRBV7-9 and TRBJ1-2, with 7 positions matching TRBD1. V lost 1 base, J lost 2 bases, and 4 bases stayed unmatched. The CDR3 is 15 residues long. The V gene's germline CDR1 is SEHNR and CDR2 FQNEAQ (reference sequence). The full variable domain, with the rest looked up from reference TRBV7-9 and TRBJ1-2, is DTGVSQNPRHKITKRGQNVTFRCDPISEHNRLYWYRQTLGQGPEFLTYFQNEAQLEKSRLLSDRFSAERPKGSFSTLEIQRTEQGDSAMYLCASSLGQGHNYGYTFGSGTRLTVV.

This clonotype was seen many times. V and J are TRBV6-1 and TRBJ1-1; D is undetermined. The CDR3 has 18 amino acids. Trimming removed 1 base at V and 0 bases at J, with 18 bases between. Germline V gene sequence: CDR1 MNHNS, CDR2 SASEGT. CDR3 loop: CASSEVLTEINMNTEAFF. CDR3 DNA sequence: TGTGCCAGCAGTGAAGTGTTAACAGAAATTAACATGAACACTGAAGCTTTCTTT.

V and J are TRBV5-6 and TRBJ2-2; D remains unclear. Deletions cut 4 bases from V and 6 bases from J, with 7 bases between. The germline gives CDR1 SGHDT, CDR2 YYEEEE. There are 12 residues in the CDR3. As DNA, the CDR3 is TGTGCCAGCAGCACGGGTGCCGGGGAGCTGTTTTTT. Translation gives CASSTGAGELFF.

This clonotype was seen a few times. The chain combines TRBV7-9 with TRBJ2-7, with 8 positions matching TRBD1. V shed 2 bases, J shed 12 bases, and the junction held 12 bases outside the gene matches. In germline, CDR1 is SEHNR, CDR2 FQNEAQ (reference sequence). CDR3 length: 14 amino acids. The CDR3 protein is CASSLTGQETSSYF. The CDR3 DNA reads as TGTGCCAGCAGCTTAACGGGACAGGAAACTTCGTCGTACTTC.

The sample holds many counts of this clonotype. The rearrangement links TRBV7-2 to TRBJ1-3; TRBD1 agrees at 7 bases. The germline V gene has CDR1 SGHTA and CDR2 FQGNSA. J was trimmed by 0 bases and V by 4 bases; bases with no gene match: 18. CDR3 length: 20 amino acids. The CDR3 DNA sequence: TGTGCCAGCAGCTCCGCGTCTTTACCGAGACAGGGCCTCTCTGGAAACACCATATATTTT. It yields the protein CASSSASLPRQGLSGNTIYF.

This clonotype came up many times. This sequence joins TRBV12-3 or TRBV12-4 and TRBJ1-1, with D possibly TRBD1 on 6 matching bases. Between the trimmed V and J ends, which lost 1 base and 0 bases, there was a span of 12 bases. CDR3 length equals 16 residues. CDR3 region: CASSLGGTRLNTEAFF. The CDR3 nucleotides are TGTGCCAGCAGTTTAGGGGGGACAAGACTGAACACTGAAGCTTTCTTT.

This clonotype was found many times. The chain couples TRBV12-3 or TRBV12-4 to TRBJ2-7; 7 positions agree with TRBD2. This CDR3 is built from 16 residues. J gave up 0 bases and V 1 base, and 6 bases lay outside the gene matches. The CDR3 is CASSLDRLAASYEQYF. CDR3 DNA: TGTGCCAGCAGTTTAGATCGGCTAGCGGCCTCCTACGAGCAGTACTTC.

This clonotype was seen repeatedly, ten times or more. This chain joins TRBV19 and TRBJ2-1; D may be TRBD1 or TRBD2 (5 bases each). The V and J ends lost 6 bases and 0 bases respectively, with 9 bases between them. The CDR3 has 14 residues. Germline CDR1 is LNHDA and CDR2 is SQIVND (reference sequence). CDR3 in amino acids: CASSGAPSYNEQFF. DNA for the CDR3: TGTGCCAGTAGCGGGGCTCCCTCCTACAATGAGCAGTTCTTC.

The rearrangement uses TRBV2 and TRBJ2-2; D unresolved. CDR1 and CDR2 (germline): SNHLY, FYNNEI. The CDR3 contains 12 residues. Trimming took 8 bases from V and 1 from J, leaving 5 bases between them. In DNA, the CDR3 is TGTGCCAGCTGGAGGAACACCGGGGAGCTGTTTTTT. Encoded protein: CASWRNTGELFF. Combining the CDR3 with reference TRBV2 and TRBJ2-2 gives the whole variable domain EPEVTQTPSHQVTQMGQEVILRCVPISNHLYFYWYRQILGQKVEFLVSFYNNEISEKSEIFDDQFSVERPDGSNFTLKIRSTKLEDSAMYFCASWRNTGELFFGEGSRLTVL.

This clonotype was observed a handful of times. V gene TRBV7-9 combines with J gene TRBJ2-7; 8 positions agree with TRBD1. CDR3 length: 15 amino acids. Germline V gene data show CDR1 as SEHNR and CDR2 as FQNEAQ (reference sequence). The ends lost 4 bases at V and 7 bases at J; junction bases unmatched: 12. This CDR3 is CASSSDRAIAREQYF. CDR3 DNA: TGTGCCAGCAGCTCGGACAGGGCTATTGCTCGGGAGCAGTACTTC.

This clonotype was detected many times. V usage is TRBV6-5 and J usage is TRBJ2-3; no clear D gene. V dropped 9 bases and J dropped 2 bases, with 9 bases sitting between them. The CDR3 spans 12 residues. Germline loops: CDR1 MNHEY, CDR2 SVGAGI. CDR3 residues: CARLTHTDTQYF. The CDR3 DNA reads as TGTGCCAGACTGACCCACACAGATACGCAGTATTTT.

This clonotype was counted only a few times. The chain has TRBV10-2 and TRBJ2-1; TRBD1 matches 7 bases. Germline V gives CDR1 WSHSY, CDR2 SAAADI. The junction had 2 bases not matched to a gene; V was cut back by 6 bases and J by 0 bases. CDR3 length equals 14 residues. DNA for the CDR3: TGCGCCAGCAGGACAGGGAGCTCCTACAATGAGCAGTTCTTC. Its protein is CASRTGSSYNEQFF.

This chain links TRBV20-1 with TRBJ1-5; D not resolved. The CDR3 contains 13 residues. Per the germline V gene, CDR1 is DFQATT and CDR2 is SNEGSKA (reference sequence). Deletions cut 5 bases from V and 0 bases from J, with 8 bases between. The CDR3 spells CSAWEYSNQPQHF. CDR3 sequence (DNA): TGCAGTGCTTGGGAGTATAGCAATCAGCCCCAGCATTTT.

This clonotype was seen repeatedly, ten times or more. V is TRBV11-1 and J is TRBJ2-4, with D possibly matching TRBD2 (6 bases). Deletions cut 5 bases from V and 1 base from J, with 21 bases between. The CDR3 is made up of 18 amino acids. Germline V gene sequence: CDR1 SGHAT, CDR2 FQDESV (reference sequence). The CDR3 DNA sequence: TGTGCCAGCAGCCACTTTCCCGGCGGGGAAGGGGCCAAAAACATTCAGTACTTC. This codes for CASSHFPGGEGAKNIQYF. Full variable domain (remainder filled in from reference TRBV11-1 and TRBJ2-4): EAEVAQSPRYKITEKSQAVAFWCDPISGHATLYWYRQILGQGPELLVQFQDESVVDDSQLPKDRFSAERLKGVDSTLKIQPAELGDSAMYLCASSHFPGGEGAKNIQYFGAGTRLSVL.